A single sample is the source of the 31 T cell receptor beta chains below, sequenced in a study of blood T cell repertoires in COVID-19. Profiling relied on immunoSEQ multiplex PCR, and the TCRdb table lists in-frame clones only, not all of them. In the table there are roughly 120,000 clones, 81% of which are singletons. The specimen sequenced was peripheral blood. These receptors came from a man between 50 and 59 years old with acute or convalescent COVID-19.

This chain connects TRBV7-2 to TRBJ1-6, with D perhaps TRBD1 (6 bases). The CDR3 has 12 residues. V lost 3 bases to trimming and J lost 10 bases, with 7 bases between them. CDR1 SGHTA and CDR2 FQGNSA come from the germline V gene. This CDR3 reads CASSFDRSPLHF. The CDR3 region has the DNA TGTGCCAGCAGCTTCGACAGGTCACCCCTCCACTTT.

The chain has TRBV6-5 and TRBJ2-7; D not resolved. CDR3 length: 14 amino acids. V was pared by 5 bases and J by 0 bases, with 11 bases between. Germline V gene sequence: CDR1 MNHEY, CDR2 SVGAGI. This CDR3 is CASSPYSYSYEQYV. For the CDR3, the DNA is TGTGCCAGCAGTCCCTACTCGTACTCCTACGAGCAGTACGTC.

This clone was observed a single time. The chain carries TRBV5-1 and TRBJ1-1; 11 bases fit TRBD1. The CDR3 spans 15 residues. J lost 7 bases, V lost 4 bases, and 9 bases had no gene match. Germline-derived CDR1 and CDR2 are SGHRS and YFSETQ. Here the CDR3 reads CASSPTGTGGGEAFF. The CDR3 nucleotides read TGCGCCAGCAGCCCTACCGGGACAGGGGGAGGTGAAGCTTTCTTT.

V is TRBV5-6 and J is TRBJ1-5; a weak D match, TRBD1 (6 bases). Trimming pared 3 bases from V and 7 bases from J, leaving 17 bases between. CDR3 size: 15 residues. Germline V gene lookup returns CDR1 SGHDT and CDR2 YYEEEE. CDR3 DNA sequence: TGTGCCAGCAGCTCAACAGGGAAGTTAAAGCAGCCCCAGCATTTT. Its translation is CASSSTGKLKQPQHF.

The chain has TRBV12-2 and TRBJ2-6; the DNA was not compared with TRBD2, the D call given in the table. TRBV12-2 is given as a pseudogene. The CDR3 consists of 15 residues. Here the CDR3 reads CASRLVRSGANVLTF. The CDR3 nucleotides read TGTGCAAGTCGCTTAGTCCGGTCTGGGGCCAACGTCCTGACTTTC.

This clone turned up a few times. The chain recombines TRBV27 with TRBJ1-1; 7 nucleotides line up with TRBD1. The V gene's germline CDR1 is MNHEY and CDR2 SMNVEV (reference sequence). The junction had 12 bases not matched to a gene; V was cut back by 5 bases and J by 3 bases. The CDR3 contains 16 residues. CDR3 region: CASSQRTGLKYTEAFF. The CDR3 DNA reads as TGTGCCAGCAGTCAACGGACAGGTTTGAAGTACACTGAAGCTTTCTTT.

The rearrangement joins TRBV5-6 to TRBJ1-4; 7 bases align to TRBD1. The germline V gene encodes CDR1 SGHDT and CDR2 YYEEEE. The CDR3 sequence is 19 residues long. After removal of 5 bases from V and 4 bases from J, the junction contained 20 bases not matched to a gene. Here the CDR3 reads CASSWVVQGDEESNEKLFF. CDR3 nucleotide sequence: TGTGCCAGCAGTTGGGTCGTCCAGGGGGATGAAGAGAGTAATGAAAAACTGTTTTTT. The full variable domain, with the rest looked up from reference TRBV5-6 and TRBJ1-4, is DAGVTQSPTHLIKTRGQQVTLRCSPKSGHDTVSWYQQALGQGPQFIFQYYEEEERQRGNFPDRFSGHQFPNYSSELNVNALLLGDSALYLCASSWVVQGDEESNEKLFFGSGTQLSVL.

The rearrangement links TRBV9 to TRBJ2-7; TRBD1 might be the D (5 bases). The V gene's germline CDR1 is SGDLS and CDR2 YYNGEE. This CDR3 spans 14 amino acids. Deletions cut 3 bases from V and 3 bases from J, with 13 bases between. CDR3: CASSAFLDSYEQYF. CDR3 nucleotide sequence: TGTGCCAGCAGCGCCTTCCTCGACAGCTACGAGCAGTACTTC.

This sequence joins TRBV28 and TRBJ1-2; no reliable D call. Trimming stripped 4 bases from V and 6 bases from J, with 21 bases between. Germline V gene sequence: CDR1 MDHEN, CDR2 SYDVKM. There are 16 residues in the CDR3. The CDR3 DNA reads as TGTGCCAGCAGTTCAACTATACGCCTCCGGGGTGATGGCTACACCTTC. Encoded protein: CASSSTIRLRGDGYTF.

The chain combines TRBV29-1 with TRBJ1-1, with unresolved D. CDR3 size: 13 residues. CDR1 is SQVTM, CDR2 ANQGSEA, per germline. The V end was cut by 7 bases, the J end by 4 bases, with 16 bases between. This CDR3 reads CSANSLVGTEAFF. In DNA form, the CDR3 reads TGCAGCGCCAACAGTTTGGTTGGCACTGAAGCTTTCTTT.

In its sample, this clone was seen once. The rearrangement uses TRBV28 and TRBJ1-3; D is ambiguous. Between the trimmed V and J ends, which lost 4 bases and 3 bases, there was a span of 13 bases. CDR1 and CDR2 (germline): MDHEN, SYDVKM. The CDR3 has 15 amino acids. This CDR3 is CASSSFREFGNTIYF. The DNA of the CDR3 is TGTGCCAGCAGTTCGTTTCGCGAGTTTGGAAACACCATATATTTT.

The V call is TRBV3-1 (or the pseudogene TRBV3-2), the J call TRBJ2-3, with TRBD2 identical over 11 bases. The CDR3 has 15 residues. Trimming removed 6 bases from V and 2 bases from J; junction bases left unmatched: 4. CDR1 is LGHDT and CDR2 is YNNKEL in the germline V gene (reference sequence). CDR3 in amino acids: CASRLLAGATDTQYF. CDR3 nucleotides: TGTGCCAGCAGGTTACTAGCGGGGGCCACAGATACGCAGTATTTT.

Only a few counts were recorded for this clone. The chain has TRBV18 and TRBJ1-5; perhaps TRBD1 as D (5 bases). Germline V gene lookup returns CDR1 KGHSH and CDR2 LQKENI. Trimming stripped 3 bases from V and 2 bases from J, with 11 bases between. CDR3 length: 15 residues. The CDR3 region is CASSPGTVGNQPQHF. CDR3 bases: TGTGCCAGCTCACCCGGGACTGTTGGCAATCAGCCCCAGCATTTT.

The J gene is TRBJ2-1, the V gene TRBV5-6; D is unresolved. CDR1 and CDR2 (germline): SGHDT, YYEEEE. V lost 6 bases to trimming and J lost 4 bases, with 14 bases between them. There are 14 residues in the CDR3. The CDR3 here is CASTNGVDYNEQFF. CDR3 in DNA: TGTGCCAGCACCAATGGTGTAGATTACAATGAGCAGTTCTTC.

This sequence joins TRBV5-4 and TRBJ2-7; TRBD2 matches at 8 bases. Germline values: CDR1 SGHNT, CDR2 YYREEE (reference sequence). V was clipped by 0 bases and J by 6 bases; unmatched bases: 2. The CDR3 sequence is 13 residues long. This chain's CDR3 is CASSLDAGGEQYV. The CDR3 nucleotides read TGTGCCAGCAGCTTGGATGCGGGGGGCGAGCAGTACGTC.

The chain is built from TRBV3-1 (or the pseudogene TRBV3-2) and TRBJ2-1; 12 bases are a match to TRBD2. J was trimmed by 5 bases and V by 2 bases; bases with no gene match: 4. The germline V gene encodes CDR1 LGHDT and CDR2 YNNKEL (reference sequence). CDR3 length: 16 residues. CDR3 residues: CASSQLAGGLHNEQFF. The CDR3, as DNA: TGTGCCAGCAGCCAACTAGCGGGGGGGCTCCACAATGAGCAGTTCTTC.

The chain joins TRBV28 to TRBJ2-3; tentatively, D is TRBD2 (6 bases). Germline loops: CDR1 MDHEN, CDR2 SYDVKM. Trimming removed 8 bases from V and 2 bases from J, with 14 bases in between. The CDR3 extends over 14 amino acids. CDR3 protein: CASGPAGTTDTQYF. CDR3 bases: TGTGCCAGCGGGCCCGCGGGGACCACAGATACGCAGTATTTT. The full variable domain, completed using reference TRBV28 and TRBJ2-3, is DVKVTQSSRYLVKRTGEKVFLECVQDMDHENMFWYRQDPGLGLRLIYFSYDVKMKEKGDIPEGYSVSREKKERFSLILESASTNQTSMYLCASGPAGTTDTQYFGPGTRLTVL.

This clone was picked up one time. The chain recombines TRBV21-1 with TRBJ2-7; the DNA was not compared with TRBD1, the D call given in the table. TRBV21-1 is assigned pseudogene status. CDR3 length: 14 amino acids. The CDR3 sequence: CASRDNTGVCEQYV. The CDR3, as DNA: TGTGCCAGCAGAGACAATACAGGGGTCTGCGAGCAGTACGTC.

This clone was seen a few times. The rearrangement joins TRBV5-4 to TRBJ2-2; the match to TRBD1 covers 8 bases. This CDR3 is built from 16 residues. The V gene's germline CDR1 is SGHNT and CDR2 YYREEE (reference sequence). After removal of 2 bases from V and 0 bases from J, the junction contained 3 bases not matched to a gene. CDR3 sequence reads: CASSFGQGTNTGELFF. CDR3 coding DNA: TGTGCCAGCAGCTTCGGACAGGGAACGAACACCGGGGAGCTGTTTTTT. Full variable domain (rest looked up from reference TRBV5-4 and TRBJ2-2): ETGVTQSPTHLIKTRGQQVTLRCSSQSGHNTVSWYQQALGQGPQFIFQYYREEENGRGNFPPRFSGLQFPNYSSELNVNALELDDSALYLCASSFGQGTNTGELFFGEGSRLTVL.

CDR3 sequence (DNA): TGTGCCAGCAGCCTTACAGGGGGCTATGGCTACACCTTC. It codes for CASSLTGGYGYTF. V gene TRBV2 combines with J gene TRBJ1-2, with TRBD1 matching 8 bases. V lost 6 bases and J lost 4; bases outside the gene matches: 4. This CDR3 has 13 residues. Germline lookup yields CDR1 SNHLY and CDR2 FYNNEI.

V gene TRBV5-1 combines with J gene TRBJ2-7; TRBD1 matches at 11 bases. V gave up 5 bases and J gave up 2 bases; unmatched junction bases: 6. CDR3 length: 15 residues. Germline-derived CDR1 and CDR2 are SGHRS and YFSETQ. CDR3 residues: CASSFGTGGTYEQYF. As DNA, the CDR3 is TGCGCCAGCAGTTTCGGGACAGGGGGAACCTACGAGCAGTACTTC.

The chain carries TRBV24-1 and TRBJ1-5; D remains unclear. CDR3 length equals 12 residues. V lost 5 bases to trimming and J lost 9 bases, with 10 bases between them. Germline CDR1 reads KGHDR; CDR2 reads SFDVKD. The CDR3 DNA sequence: TGTGCCACCAGTGTAGCAGGAGGGCCCCAGCATTTT. This gives the protein CATSVAGGPQHF.

The rearrangement uses TRBV3-1 (or the pseudogene TRBV3-2) and TRBJ2-3, with D possibly TRBD2 on 6 matching bases. Trimming stripped 0 bases from V and 5 bases from J, with 12 bases between. The CDR3 runs 15 residues. CDR1 is LGHDT and CDR2 is YNNKEL in the germline V gene (reference sequence). Here the CDR3 reads CASSQDIGGGDTQYF. DNA for the CDR3: TGTGCCAGCAGCCAAGATATCGGGGGAGGAGATACGCAGTATTTT.

The V gene is TRBV15, the J gene TRBJ1-2; 7 bases align to TRBD1. V was pared by 5 bases and J by 1 base, with 7 bases of the junction left unmatched. The CDR3 extends over 15 amino acids. Germline lookup yields CDR1 LNHNV and CDR2 YYDKDF (reference sequence). As DNA, the CDR3 is TGTGCCACCAGCTCCCGACAGGGTAGTAACTATGGCTACACCTTC. This codes for CATSSRQGSNYGYTF.

The J gene is TRBJ1-1, the V gene TRBV27, with D possibly TRBD1 on 6 matching bases. The CDR3 is 13 amino acids. The germline V gene encodes CDR1 MNHEY and CDR2 SMNVEV (reference sequence). Trimming took 10 bases from V and 3 from J, leaving 15 bases between them. CDR3 in amino acids: CATQLGQYTEAFF. DNA of the CDR3: TGTGCCACCCAACTGGGACAATACACTGAAGCTTTCTTT.

The chain is built from TRBV6-1 and TRBJ1-2; 10 bases align to TRBD1. Germline CDR1 is MNHNS and CDR2 is SASEGT. J lost 5 bases, V lost 4 bases, and 10 bases had no gene match. The CDR3 runs to 16 residues. The CDR3 bases are TGTGCCAGCAGTGCATCCCCCGGGACAGGGGCGTATGGCTACACCTTC. It translates to CASSASPGTGAYGYTF.

The gene calls are TRBV14 and TRBJ1-2; 8 positions agree with TRBD1. Germline CDR1 SGHDN, CDR2 FVKESK. With 2 bases clipped from V and 2 bases from J, the junction kept 4 bases outside the gene matches. This CDR3 has 15 amino acids. CDR3 nucleotides: TGTGCCAGCAGCCAATGGACAGGGTGGAACTATGGCTACACCTTC. It specifies CASSQWTGWNYGYTF.

CDR3 bases: TGTGCCACCAGTGGCGGTTCGAACAATGAGCAGTTCTTC. The encoded protein is CATSGGSNNEQFF. V gene TRBV24-1 combines with J gene TRBJ2-1; D is unclear. Between the trimmed V and J ends, which lost 5 bases and 5 bases, there was a span of 9 bases. The germline CDR1 and CDR2 sequences are KGHDR and SFDVKD. CDR3 length equals 13 residues.

The CDR3 sequence is CASSLGLGEQYV. The CDR3 DNA reads TGTGCCAGCTCACTAGGACTGGGGGAGCAGTACGTC. The chain combines TRBV18 with TRBJ2-7; TRBD2 is a possible D gene (5 bases). Looked up from germline, CDR1 is KGHSH and CDR2 is LQKENI. V was clipped by 4 bases and J by 7 bases, with 11 bases between them. The CDR3 loop spans 12 amino acids.

The chain is built from TRBV6-2 or TRBV6-3 and TRBJ2-6; D gene unclear. CDR3 length: 16 residues. CDR1 and CDR2 (germline): MNHEY, SVGEGT. V dropped 5 bases and J dropped 0 bases, with 11 bases sitting between them. The CDR3 DNA sequence: TGTGCCAGCAGTACCGACACCTACTCTGGGGCCAACGTCCTGACTTTC. Translating gives CASSTDTYSGANVLTF.

This chain uses TRBV3-1 (or the pseudogene TRBV3-2) with TRBJ2-2, with D tentatively TRBD1 (5 bases). Per the germline V gene, CDR1 is LGHDT and CDR2 is YNNKEL (reference sequence). The CDR3 runs to 15 residues. V was cut by 3 bases and J by 2 bases, with 10 bases left in between. The CDR3 here is CASSHQGFNTGELFF. The CDR3, as DNA: TGTGCCAGCAGCCATCAGGGCTTTAACACCGGGGAGCTGTTTTTT.